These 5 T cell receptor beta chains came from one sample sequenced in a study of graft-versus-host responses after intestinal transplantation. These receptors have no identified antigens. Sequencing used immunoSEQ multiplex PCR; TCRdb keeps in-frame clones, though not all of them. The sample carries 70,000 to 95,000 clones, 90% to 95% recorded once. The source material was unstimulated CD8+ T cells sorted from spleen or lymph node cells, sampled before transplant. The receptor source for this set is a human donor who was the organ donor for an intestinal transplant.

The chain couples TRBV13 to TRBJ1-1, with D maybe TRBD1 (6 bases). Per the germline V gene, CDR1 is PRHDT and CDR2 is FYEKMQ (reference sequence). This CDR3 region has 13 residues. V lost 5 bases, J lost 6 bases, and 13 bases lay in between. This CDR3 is CASSPSRTAEAFF. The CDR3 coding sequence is TGTGCCAGCAGCCCATCTAGGACAGCTGAAGCTTTCTTT.

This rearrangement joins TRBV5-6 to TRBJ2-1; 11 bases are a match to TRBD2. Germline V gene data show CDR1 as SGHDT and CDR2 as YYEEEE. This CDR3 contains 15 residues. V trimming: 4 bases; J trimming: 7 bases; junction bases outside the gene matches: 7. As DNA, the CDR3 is TGTGCCAGCAGCCCTACTAGCGGGAGATATAATGAGCAGTTCTTC. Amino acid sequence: CASSPTSGRYNEQFF. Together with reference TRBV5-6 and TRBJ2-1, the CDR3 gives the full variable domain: DAGVTQSPTHLIKTRGQQVTLRCSPKSGHDTVSWYQQALGQGPQFIFQYYEEEERQRGNFPDRFSGHQFPNYSSELNVNALLLGDSALYLCASSPTSGRYNEQFFGPGTRLTVL.

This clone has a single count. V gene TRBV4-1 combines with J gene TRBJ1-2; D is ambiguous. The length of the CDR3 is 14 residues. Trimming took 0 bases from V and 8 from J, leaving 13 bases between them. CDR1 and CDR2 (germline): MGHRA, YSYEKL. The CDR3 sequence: CASSQERVAGGYTF. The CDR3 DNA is TGCGCCAGCAGCCAAGAGCGAGTTGCCGGGGGCTACACCTTC.

The CDR3 spells CASSLATSGGSGELFF. Here the CDR3 DNA reads TGTGCCAGCAGCTTGGCGACTAGCGGGGGGTCCGGGGAGCTGTTTTTT. The chain uses TRBV7-6 and TRBJ2-2, with 13 positions matching TRBD2. V shed 3 bases and J 6 bases; nucleotides not matched to a gene: 4. The CDR3 is 16 amino acids. Germline CDR1 and CDR2: SGHVS and FNYEAQ.

The CDR3 coding sequence is TGTGCCAGCAGCTTAGGAGGTAGCGGGGGGAGCACCGGGGAGCTGTTTTTT. This encodes CASSLGGSGGSTGELFF. This chain uses TRBV11-3 with TRBJ2-2; 10 nucleotides align to TRBD2. Germline V lookup: CDR1 SGHNT, CDR2 YENEEA. V gave up 1 base and J gave up 4 bases; unmatched junction bases: 6. CDR3 length: 17 amino acids.